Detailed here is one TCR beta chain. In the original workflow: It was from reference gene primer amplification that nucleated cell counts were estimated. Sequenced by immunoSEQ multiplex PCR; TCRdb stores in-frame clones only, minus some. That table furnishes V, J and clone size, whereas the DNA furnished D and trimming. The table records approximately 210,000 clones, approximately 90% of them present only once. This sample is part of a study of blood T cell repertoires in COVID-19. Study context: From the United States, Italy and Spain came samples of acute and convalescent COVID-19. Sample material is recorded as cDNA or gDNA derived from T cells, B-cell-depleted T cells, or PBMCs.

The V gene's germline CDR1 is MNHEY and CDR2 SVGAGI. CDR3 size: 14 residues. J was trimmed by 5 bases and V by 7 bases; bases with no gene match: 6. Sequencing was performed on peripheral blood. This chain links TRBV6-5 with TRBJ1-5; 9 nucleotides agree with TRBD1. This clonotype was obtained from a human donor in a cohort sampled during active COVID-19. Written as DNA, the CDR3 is TGTGCCAGCACAGGGGACAGGGCCCATCAGCCCCAGCATTTT. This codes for CASTGDRAHQPQHF.